These T cell receptor beta chains were read from a single sample in a study of blood T cells in healthy people across ages. TCRdb reprocessed the 5' RACE reads with MiXCR, giving one entry per CDR3 protein. The table lists about 1,500,000 distinct CDR3 sequences, 42% of them singletons. Sequenced sample: blood. The receptors here all came from a woman under 30 in good health. CDR3s include the opening cysteine and the closing phenylalanine or tryptophan. D genes are given only for firm matches. Clone size is shown for a subset of rows, as once, few, many or a class of expanded clone.

NA	TRBV29-1	TRBJ1-2	NA	TGCAGCGTTGAACGGCAGCCTTATGGCTACACCTTC	CSVERQPYGYTF
NA	TRBV11-2	TRBJ1-4	NA	TGTGCCAGCAGCTTCGCCGACGTGTTTAATGAAAAACTGTTTTTT	CASSFADVFNEKLFF
NA	TRBV9	TRBJ2-5	NA	TGTGCCAGCAGCGTAGTGGCCGGGGAGACCCAGTACTTC	CASSVVAGETQYF
NA	TRBV29-1	TRBJ2-2	NA	TGCAGCGTATACTACCTCGGACAGAACACCGGGGAGCTGTTTTTT	CSVYYLGQNTGELFF
NA	TRBV3-1	TRBJ2-5	NA	TGTGCCAGCAGCCAAGATTCGGCGTTATGGGAGACCCAGTACTTC	CASSQDSALWETQYF
NA	TRBV20-1	TRBJ2-2	NA	TGCAGTGCTAGAGATCATGGTTCAACCGGGGAGCTGTTTTTT	CSARDHGSTGELFF
TRBD2	TRBV29-1	TRBJ2-7	NA	TGCAGCGTCGCAGCTAGCGGGGGGGCCTACGAGCAGTACTTC	CSVAASGGAYEQYF
NA	TRBV3-1	TRBJ2-1	few	TGTGCCAGCAGCCAATCTTGGGAGAAGTGGTTCTTC	CASSQSWEKWFF
TRBD2	TRBV29-1	TRBJ2-7	few	TGCAGCGTTTCCTCCAGGACTAGCGTGTCCTTGTACTTC	CSVSSRTSVSLYF
TRBD2	TRBV20-1	TRBJ2-1	NA	TGCAGTGCTAGAGAGTCAGCTAGCGGGAGGATCTACAATGAGCAGTTCTTC	CSARESASGRIYNEQFF
NA	TRBV3-1	TRBJ1-2	NA	TGTGCCAGCAGCCAAGAGGGCCCGAGATATGGCTACACCTTC	CASSQEGPRYGYTF
NA	TRBV20-1	TRBJ2-7	NA	TGCAGTGCTAGCGGGGAAAGCTACGAGCAGTACTTC	CSASGESYEQYF
NA	TRBV20-1	TRBJ2-7	once	TGCAGTGCTCGCTCCCGGACTACCTACTACGAGCAGTACTTC	CSARSRTTYYEQYF
TRBD2	TRBV25-1	TRBJ2-1	few	TGTGCCAGCAGTGAATTTAGCGGGGGGATGAGCTCCTACAATGAGCAGTTCTTC	CASSEFSGGMSSYNEQFF
NA	TRBV5-1	TRBJ1-1	NA	TGCGCCAGCAGCCCGTGGGACGCCTCGAACACTGAAGCTTTCTTT	CASSPWDASNTEAFF
TRBD1	TRBV13	TRBJ2-1	NA	TGTGCCAGCGGTGACAGGGGCTGGGATGAGCAGTTCTTC	CASGDRGWDEQFF
NA	TRBV6-2/TRBV6-3	TRBJ1-6	NA	TGTGCCAGCAGCAACAGCTTCCCAACGTCACCCCTCCACTTT	CASSNSFPTSPLHF
NA	TRBV25-1	TRBJ2-7	NA	TGTGCCAGCACTACTCCAGACGCCTACGAGCAGTACTTC	CASTTPDAYEQYF
NA	TRBV20-1	TRBJ1-4	NA	TGCAGTGCTTCCGAAGGGGCTAATGAAAAACTGTTTTTT	CSASEGANEKLFF
TRBD2	TRBV6-5	TRBJ2-7	NA	TGTGCCAGCAGACTGACTAGCGGGGGGTCCTACGAGCAGTACTTC	CASRLTSGGSYEQYF
NA	TRBV29-1	TRBJ1-1	NA	TGCAGCTTTCCCAAGTCGAACACTGAAGCTTTCTTT	CSFPKSNTEAFF
NA	TRBV20-1	TRBJ1-1	NA	TGCAGTGCTTTGATCACTGAAGCTTTCTTT	CSALITEAFF
TRBD2	TRBV4-2	TRBJ2-2	NA	TGTGCCAGCACCCAGACACAGGGGACTTTGGGACTAGCGGGGGGCACCGGGGAGCTGTTTTTT	CASTQTQGTLGLAGGTGELFF
NA	TRBV5-1	TRBJ2-5	few	TGCGCCAGCAGTTCGGGCATGTACCAAGAGACCCAGTACTTC	CASSSGMYQETQYF
TRBD1	TRBV20-1	TRBJ2-5	NA	TGCAGTGCTAGAGGGACAGGGGGGGGTAGGCAAGAGACCCAGTACTTC	CSARGTGGGRQETQYF
TRBD2	TRBV29-1	TRBJ2-5	NA	TGCAGCGCCGGGGAGGGAGAGACCCAGTACTTC	CSAGEGETQYF
NA	TRBV12-3/TRBV12-4	TRBJ2-1	NA	TGTGCCAGCAGTTTCGAGACAGACCCTACATGGAATGAGCAGTTCTTC	CASSFETDPTWNEQFF
TRBD2	TRBV6-1	TRBJ2-5	NA	TGTGCCAGCAGGTCGGGGACTAGCGGGGAGACCCAGTACTTC	CASRSGTSGETQYF
NA	TRBV30	TRBJ2-7	once	TGTGCCTGGAGTAGAAGCTTCTCCTACGAGCAGTACTTC	CAWSRSFSYEQYF
NA	TRBV25-1	TRBJ2-7	many	TGTGCCAGCAGTGTTGGGGGGGGCTTCTCCTACGAGCAGTACTTC	CASSVGGGFSYEQYF
TRBD2	TRBV20-1	TRBJ2-5	NA	TGCAGTGCAGGGACTAGCGGGAGCGGCGAGACCCAGTACTTC	CSAGTSGSGETQYF
TRBD2	TRBV2	TRBJ2-3	once	TGTGCCAGCCCGGGACTAGCCCCTGCCGCAGATACGCAGTATTTT	CASPGLAPAADTQYF
TRBD1	TRBV27	TRBJ2-7	NA	TGTGCCAGCGCGGACCGGGACAGATCCTACGAGCAGTACTTC	CASADRDRSYEQYF
TRBD1	TRBV7-9	TRBJ1-2	many	TGTGCCAGCAGCTCGGACAGGGCCTATGGCTACACCTTC	CASSSDRAYGYTF
TRBD2	TRBV20-1	TRBJ2-3	NA	TGCAGTGCTTCGCCCACGCCGGGACTAGTTGCGGGCACAGATACGCAGTATTTT	CSASPTPGLVAGTDTQYF
TRBD1	TRBV3-1	TRBJ1-1	many	TGTGCCAGCAGCCACGGACAGGGGGACACTGAAGCTTTCTTT	CASSHGQGDTEAFF
TRBD2	TRBV2	TRBJ2-3	once	TGTGCCAGCAGTCTCCGCGTAGCGGGAGGGCCGCGTGGTAAACCAGATACGCAGTATTTT	CASSLRVAGGPRGKPDTQYF
NA	TRBV10-3	TRBJ1-4	NA	TGTGCCATCAGCCGGGCAACTAATGAAAAACTGTTTTTT	CAISRATNEKLFF
TRBD2	TRBV20-1	TRBJ2-7	NA	TGCAGTGCTGAGGCCGTGACTAGCGGGAGGGCCGTAGAGCAGTACTTC	CSAEAVTSGRAVEQYF
NA	TRBV28	TRBJ2-5	few	TGTGCCAGCAGGCGACCAGGCGCGGGACTTCAAGAGACCCAGTACTTC	CASRRPGAGLQETQYF
NA	TRBV28	TRBJ1-4	few	TGTGCCAGCAGTCCCTTTTCTAATGAAAAACTGTTTTTT	CASSPFSNEKLFF
NA	TRBV2	TRBJ2-2	NA	TGTGCCAGCAGTGACCAACAGCCCGGGGAGCTGTTTTTT	CASSDQQPGELFF
NA	TRBV27	TRBJ2-7	NA	TGTGCCAGCAGTTTAGTTCAGTTCCACGAGCAGTACTTC	CASSLVQFHEQYF
NA	TRBV20-1	TRBJ2-7	NA	TGCAGTGCTAGACTAGCGTCAGCATCCTACGAGCAGTACTTC	CSARLASASYEQYF
NA	TRBV28	TRBJ1-1	NA	TGTGCCAGTAGGAACTGGGCGTCGGCTTTCTTT	CASRNWASAFF
NA	TRBV27	TRBJ2-7	NA	TGTGCCAGCAGTTTATCGGGGATGGGGGGCGAGCAGTACTTC	CASSLSGMGGEQYF
NA	TRBV4-1	TRBJ2-3	NA	TGCGCCGGCAGCCAAGTTGAGGCTAGCACAGATACGCAGTATTTT	CAGSQVEASTDTQYF
NA	TRBV5-6	TRBJ1-2	NA	TGTGCCAGCAGCTTGAACGATGGCTACACCTTC	CASSLNDGYTF
TRBD2	TRBV7-2	TRBJ2-5	NA	TGTGCCAGCAGCTTATTTGGACTAGCTCAAGAGACCCAGTACTTC	CASSLFGLAQETQYF
TRBD1	TRBV5-1	TRBJ1-6	few	TGCGCCAGCAGCAGGGACGGACAGGATAATTCACCCCTCCACTTT	CASSRDGQDNSPLHF
NA	TRBV6-1	TRBJ2-3	few	TGTGCCAGCAGTGCCATTGTAGCGGTGCCCCCGAGTTCGCAGTATTTT	CASSAIVAVPPSSQYF
NA	TRBV20-1	TRBJ2-2	NA	TGCAGTGCTAGAGGACTAGCAGGGGGGCCTGGGTACACCGGGGAGCTGTTTTTT	CSARGLAGGPGYTGELFF
TRBD2	TRBV7-2	TRBJ2-7	few	TGTGCCAGCAGCTTAGGGCTAGCGGGAGCTGGCTACGAGCAGTACTTC	CASSLGLAGAGYEQYF
NA	TRBV25-1	TRBJ1-6	many	TGTGCCAGCAGTGAGGGCTCCTATAATTCACCCCTCCACTTT	CASSEGSYNSPLHF
NA	TRBV7-8	TRBJ2-1	many	TGTGCCAGCAGCTTACTCGTGGGGTCATACAATGAGCAGTTCTTC	CASSLLVGSYNEQFF
TRBD2	TRBV6-5	TRBJ2-7	few	TGTGCCAGCAGTTACTCGAGGCCGGTAGCGGGTACCTACGAGCAGTACTTC	CASSYSRPVAGTYEQYF
TRBD2	TRBV9	TRBJ2-5	few	TGTGCCAGCAGCCCTCGTAGCACCCCGGGACTAGCGATAGAGACCCAGTACTTC	CASSPRSTPGLAIETQYF
NA	TRBV6-1	TRBJ2-7	NA	TGTGCCAGCAAGGATAGCCGGACAGCTTACTACGAGCAGTACTTC	CASKDSRTAYYEQYF
NA	TRBV7-9	TRBJ1-1	NA	TGTGCCAGCAGCAGCGGACAGAGATTGAACACTGAAGCTTTCTTT	CASSSGQRLNTEAFF
NA	TRBV2	TRBJ1-5	NA	TGTGCCAGCAAGCAGCCTGGGTTTAGCAATCAGCCCCAGCATTTT	CASKQPGFSNQPQHF